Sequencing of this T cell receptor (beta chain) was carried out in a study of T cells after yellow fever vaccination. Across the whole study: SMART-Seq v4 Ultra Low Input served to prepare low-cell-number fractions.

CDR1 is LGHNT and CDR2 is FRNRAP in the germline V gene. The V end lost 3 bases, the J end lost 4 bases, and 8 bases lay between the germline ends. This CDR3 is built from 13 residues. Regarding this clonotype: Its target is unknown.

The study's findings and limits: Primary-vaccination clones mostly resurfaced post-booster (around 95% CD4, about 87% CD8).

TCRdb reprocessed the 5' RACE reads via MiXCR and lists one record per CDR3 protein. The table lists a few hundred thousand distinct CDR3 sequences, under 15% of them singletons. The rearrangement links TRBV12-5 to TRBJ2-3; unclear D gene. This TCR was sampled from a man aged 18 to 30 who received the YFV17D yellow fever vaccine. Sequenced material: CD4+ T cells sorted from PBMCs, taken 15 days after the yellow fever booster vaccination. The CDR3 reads CASGFTGSDTQYF. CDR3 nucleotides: TGTGCTAGTGGTTTCACCGGGTCAGATACGCAGTATTTT.